This TCR beta chain comes out of a study of technical replicates of blood from a few donors. Assay: immunoSEQ multiplex PCR; the TCRdb copy retains only in-frame clones and omits some. Of roughly 93,000 clones listed, more than 90% are singletons. CDR3 length: 20 amino acids. V lost 2 bases and J lost 4; bases outside the gene matches: 18. The germline V gene encodes CDR1 MNHNS and CDR2 SASEGT. The chain recombines TRBV6-1 with TRBJ2-1; 9 nucleotides match TRBD1. Sequences were obtained from T cells isolated from PBMCs. This TCR derives from a human donor in good health. CDR3: CASSEKTGGVTGGIYNEQFF. In DNA form, the CDR3 reads TGTGCCAGCAGTGAAAAAACCGGCGGGGTGACAGGGGGAATTTACAATGAGCAGTTCTTC.